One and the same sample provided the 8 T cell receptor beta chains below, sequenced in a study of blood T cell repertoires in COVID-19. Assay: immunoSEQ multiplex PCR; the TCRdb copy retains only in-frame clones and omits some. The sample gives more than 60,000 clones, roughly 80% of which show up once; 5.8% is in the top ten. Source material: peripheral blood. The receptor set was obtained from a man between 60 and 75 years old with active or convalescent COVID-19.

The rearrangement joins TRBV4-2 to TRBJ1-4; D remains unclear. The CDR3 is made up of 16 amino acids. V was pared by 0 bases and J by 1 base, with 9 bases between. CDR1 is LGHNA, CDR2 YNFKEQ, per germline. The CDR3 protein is CASSQDWRGTNEKLFF. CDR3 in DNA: TGTGCCAGCAGCCAAGATTGGCGGGGAACTAATGAAAAACTGTTTTTT.

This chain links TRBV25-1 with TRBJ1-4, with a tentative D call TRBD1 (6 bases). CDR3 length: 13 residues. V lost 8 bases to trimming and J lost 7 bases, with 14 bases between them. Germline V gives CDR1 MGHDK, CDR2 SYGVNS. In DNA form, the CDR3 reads TGTGCCAGCGGTTTTACAGGGACTGAAAAACTGTTTTTT. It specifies CASGFTGTEKLFF.

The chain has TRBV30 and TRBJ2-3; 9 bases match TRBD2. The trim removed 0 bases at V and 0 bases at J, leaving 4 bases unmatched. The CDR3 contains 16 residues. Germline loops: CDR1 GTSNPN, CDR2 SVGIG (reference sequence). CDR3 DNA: TGTGCCTGGAGTGTCATAGCGGGGGTCAGCACAGATACGCAGTATTTT. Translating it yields CAWSVIAGVSTDTQYF. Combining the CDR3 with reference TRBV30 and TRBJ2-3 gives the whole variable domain SQTIHQWPATLVQPVGSPLSLECTVEGTSNPNLYWYRQAAGRGLQLLFYSVGIGQISSEVPQNLSASRPQDRQFILSSKKLLLSDSGFYLCAWSVIAGVSTDTQYFGPGTRLTVL.

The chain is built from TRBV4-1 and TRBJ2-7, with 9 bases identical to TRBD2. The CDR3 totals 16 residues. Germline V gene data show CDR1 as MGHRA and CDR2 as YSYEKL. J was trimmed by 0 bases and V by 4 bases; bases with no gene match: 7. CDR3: CASSPTVAGVSYEQYF. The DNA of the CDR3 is TGCGCCAGCAGCCCCACAGTAGCGGGGGTCTCCTACGAGCAGTACTTC.

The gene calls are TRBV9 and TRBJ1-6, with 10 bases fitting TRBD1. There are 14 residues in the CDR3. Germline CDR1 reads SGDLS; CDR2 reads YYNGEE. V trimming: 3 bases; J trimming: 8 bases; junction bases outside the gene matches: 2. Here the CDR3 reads CASSAGQGDSPLHF. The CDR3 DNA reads TGTGCCAGCAGCGCCGGACAGGGGGATTCACCCCTCCACTTT. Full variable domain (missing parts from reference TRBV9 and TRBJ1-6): DSGVTQTPKHLITATGQRVTLRCSPRSGDLSVYWYQQSLDQGLQFLIQYYNGEERAKGNILERFSAQQFPDLHSELNLSSLELGDSALYFCASSAGQGDSPLHFGNGTRLTVT.

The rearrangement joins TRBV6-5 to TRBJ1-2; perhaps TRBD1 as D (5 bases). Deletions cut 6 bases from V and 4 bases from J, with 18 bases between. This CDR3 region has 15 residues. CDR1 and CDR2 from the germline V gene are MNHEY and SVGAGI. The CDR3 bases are TGTGCCAGCAGCTCCGGGACTCCCCGACCCTATGGCTACACCTTC. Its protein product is CASSSGTPRPYGYTF.

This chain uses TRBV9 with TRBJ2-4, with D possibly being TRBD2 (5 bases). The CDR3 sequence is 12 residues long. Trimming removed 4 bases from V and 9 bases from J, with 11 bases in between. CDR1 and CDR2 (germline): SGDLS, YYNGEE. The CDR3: CASSPHGGIQYF. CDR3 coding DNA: TGTGCCAGCAGCCCCCATGGAGGCATTCAGTACTTC.

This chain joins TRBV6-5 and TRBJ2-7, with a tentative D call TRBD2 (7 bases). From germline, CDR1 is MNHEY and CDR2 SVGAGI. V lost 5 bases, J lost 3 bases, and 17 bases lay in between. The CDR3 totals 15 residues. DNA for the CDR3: TGTGCCAGCAGTATCGAAAAGGGGGGGTTCTACGAGCAGTACTTC. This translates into CASSIEKGGFYEQYF.